This entry features one TCR beta chain sequence. Antigen unknown. RNA totalling roughly 0.45 to 1 ug underwent reverse transcription with random hexamers. In TCRdb, the immunoSEQ multiplex PCR reads were re-called with MiXCR into one record per CDR3 protein. The sample lists 150,000 to 200,000 distinct CDR3 sequences, 90% to 95% occurring once. The source of the sample is a study of CD8 T cells in Susac syndrome. Study-wide findings and caveats: Only a relatively small number of individuals were included in the TCR sequencing and HLA analysis.

TCR beta from blood CD8+ and CD4+ T cells was sequenced. Germline loops: CDR1 SNHLY, CDR2 FYNNEI. The CDR3 runs 13 residues. Trimming left V 9 bases short and J 4 bases short, with 15 bases between. The chain carries TRBV2 and TRBJ1-2; a possible D gene is TRBD1 (5 bases). This clonotype originated in a human donor with multiple sclerosis. Material: CD8+ T cells from PBMCs. The CDR3 is CARKPIGAYGYTF. Written as DNA, the CDR3 is TGTGCCAGAAAGCCCATTGGGGCCTATGGCTACACCTTC.